The rows below give T cell receptor beta chains drawn from one sample of a study of blood T cell repertoires in COVID-19. Clones were read by immunoSEQ multiplex PCR, and TCRdb kept only the in-frame ones, dropping some. The sample lists tens of thousands of clones; around 76% were seen once. Sequencing was carried out using peripheral blood. The receptors come from an elderly woman with acute or convalescent COVID-19. Each CDR3 is given with its conserved first and last residue. Fields, in order: V gene, J gene, CDR3 length, D gene, clone size, CDR3 protein, CDR3 DNA. The D gene is left open where the match is weak. Expanded clones get a size class; other rows say once, few or many, or leave the size out.

v_gene: TRBV7-7
j_gene: TRBJ2-2
len: 14
d_gene: NA
abundance: NA
CDR3aa: CASRPTSLAGELFF
CDR3nt: TGTGCCAGCAGACCTACTAGTTTGGCCGGGGAGCTGTTTTTT

v_gene: TRBV14
j_gene: TRBJ2-3
len: 15
d_gene: TRBD2
abundance: NA
CDR3aa: CASSRLAGGTDTQYF
CDR3nt: TGTGCCAGCAGTCGACTAGCGGGAGGCACAGATACGCAGTATTTT

v_gene: TRBV7-2
j_gene: TRBJ2-2
len: 15
d_gene: TRBD2
abundance: NA
CDR3aa: CASKPRSSGSGELFF
CDR3nt: TGTGCCAGCAAGCCGCGGTCTAGCGGGAGCGGGGAGCTGTTTTTT

v_gene: TRBV28
j_gene: TRBJ2-7
len: 13
d_gene: NA
abundance: once
CDR3aa: CASSFPSSYEQYF
CDR3nt: TGTGCCAGCAGTTTCCCCAGCTCCTACGAGCAGTACTTC

v_gene: TRBV6-1
j_gene: TRBJ2-1
len: 11
d_gene: NA
abundance: NA
CDR3aa: CASSDLNEQFF
CDR3nt: TGTGCCAGCAGTGACCTGAATGAGCAGTTCTTC

v_gene: TRBV19
j_gene: TRBJ2-5
len: 15
d_gene: TRBD2
abundance: NA
CDR3aa: CASSIAGGRLETQYF
CDR3nt: TGTGCCAGTAGTATTGCGGGCGGGAGATTAGAGACCCAGTACTTC

v_gene: TRBV10-3
j_gene: TRBJ2-2
len: 15
d_gene: TRBD2
abundance: NA
CDR3aa: CASLPGLADTGELFF
CDR3nt: TGTGCCTCCCTTCCAGGACTAGCGGACACCGGGGAGCTGTTTTTT

v_gene: TRBV29-1
j_gene: TRBJ1-2
len: 12
d_gene: NA
abundance: NA
CDR3aa: CSVDRANYGYTF
CDR3nt: TGCAGCGTTGACAGGGCTAACTATGGCTACACCTTC

v_gene: TRBV10-3
j_gene: TRBJ2-1
len: 16
d_gene: TRBD2
abundance: NA
CDR3aa: CAISFSGRGSTPEQFF
CDR3nt: TGTGCCATCAGTTTTAGCGGGAGAGGCTCTACCCCCGAGCAGTTCTTC

v_gene: TRBV5-4
j_gene: TRBJ1-1
len: 13
d_gene: NA
abundance: few
CDR3aa: CASSSPGDTEAFF
CDR3nt: TGTGCCAGCAGCTCGCCAGGGGACACTGAAGCTTTCTTT

v_gene: TRBV3-1/TRBV3-2
j_gene: TRBJ1-5
len: 20
d_gene: TRBD1
abundance: NA
CDR3aa: CASSSPETGPGEYSNQPQHF
CDR3nt: TGTGCCAGCAGCTCCCCTGAGACAGGGCCCGGGGAATATAGCAATCAGCCCCAGCATTTT

v_gene: TRBV19
j_gene: TRBJ2-7
len: 15
d_gene: TRBD1
abundance: NA
CDR3aa: CASSEGQGFSYEQYF
CDR3nt: TGTGCCAGTAGTGAGGGACAGGGGTTCTCCTACGAGCAGTACTTC

v_gene: TRBV12-3/TRBV12-4
j_gene: TRBJ2-1
len: 13
d_gene: NA
abundance: once
CDR3aa: CASIERGYNEQFF
CDR3nt: TGTGCCAGCATCGAAAGGGGCTACAATGAGCAGTTCTTC

v_gene: TRBV5-1
j_gene: TRBJ2-3
len: 16
d_gene: TRBD2
abundance: NA
CDR3aa: CASSLGTSASTDTQYF
CDR3nt: TGCGCCAGCAGCTTGGGAACTAGCGCCAGCACAGATACGCAGTATTTT

v_gene: TRBV5-4
j_gene: TRBJ1-1
len: 16
d_gene: NA
abundance: NA
CDR3aa: CASSLDRFNVNTEAFF
CDR3nt: TGTGCCAGCAGCCTGGACAGATTTAATGTGAACACTGAAGCTTTCTTT

v_gene: TRBV30
j_gene: TRBJ2-7
len: 15
d_gene: TRBD2
abundance: NA
CDR3aa: CAWSVDLAGSSEQYF
CDR3nt: TGTGCCTGGAGTGTAGACCTAGCGGGAAGTTCCGAGCAGTACTTC

v_gene: TRBV4-1
j_gene: TRBJ1-1
len: 13
d_gene: NA
abundance: once
CDR3aa: CASSQDKGAEAFF
CDR3nt: TGCGCCAGCAGCCAAGATAAGGGGGCTGAAGCTTTCTTT

v_gene: TRBV2
j_gene: TRBJ2-2
len: 13
d_gene: NA
abundance: NA
CDR3aa: CASSQGGTGELFF
CDR3nt: TGTGCCAGCTCACAGGGCGGGACCGGGGAGCTGTTTTTT

v_gene: TRBV5-4
j_gene: TRBJ1-2
len: 15
d_gene: NA
abundance: once
CDR3aa: CASSFDLPSQYGYTF
CDR3nt: TGTGCCAGCAGCTTTGATCTCCCAAGCCAATATGGCTACACCTTC

v_gene: TRBV11-2
j_gene: TRBJ1-5
len: 13
d_gene: NA
abundance: NA
CDR3aa: CASSSLGDQPQHF
CDR3nt: TGTGCCAGCAGCTCTCTCGGTGATCAGCCCCAGCATTTT

v_gene: TRBV6-2/TRBV6-3
j_gene: TRBJ1-2
len: 15
d_gene: NA
abundance: NA
CDR3aa: CASSHPGRGSYGYTF
CDR3nt: TGTGCCAGCAGCCACCCCGGGCGGGGCAGCTATGGCTACACCTTC